This T cell receptor (beta chain) emerged from a study of OX40 agonist ivuxolimab in advanced cancers. About the full investigation: The costimulatory receptor OX40 (CD134) was targeted by ivuxolimab, a fully human IgG2 agonistic monoclonal antibody. The paper covers the monotherapy dose-escalation part of the phase I ivuxolimab trial, which included N = 52 patients. Partial responses were achieved by three dose-escalation patients, of whom one had hepatocellular carcinoma and two had cutaneous melanoma. Among the roughly 52 dose-escalation patients, around 20 had hepatocellular carcinoma, around 15 melanoma, 9 renal cell carcinoma and 9 head and neck cancer. In the dose-escalation cohort, approximately 82% of patients were male, and the mean age was approximately 60 years with a range of about 20 to 90. Intravenous ivuxolimab was administered to patients every 2 weeks at six dose levels: 0.01, 0.1, 0.3, 1.5, 3 and 10 mg/kg. Patients were allowed to have had prior anti-PD-1, anti-PD-L1 or anti-CTLA-4 therapy, and around 43% of the dose-escalation patients had been treated with checkpoint inhibitors. Peripheral TCRbeta sequencing aimed to test whether ivuxolimab altered TCR sequence diversity and caused clonal T-cell expansion.

Turning to this clone: The clone's antigen remains unknown. Base qualities are not recorded, but no much larger clone differs from it by a single base.

The paper's findings and limits, for the study overall: In the 0.1-3.0 mg/kg groups, partial responders had among the lowest normalized peripheral clonal expansion, particularly in CD8+ T cells. On average, CD8+ T cells showed more expanded clones than CD4+ T cells after ivuxolimab. Low levels of normalized T-cell clonal expansion were also seen in some patients who did not respond. Clonal expansion of both CD4+ and CD8+ blood T cells was observed from baseline to week 6 at doses 0.1 to 3.0 mg/kg. Which antigens the clonally expanded peripheral T cells were specific for was not determined.

Patients with a history of autoimmune disease or receiving systemic immunosuppression were excluded from the trial. In every dose cohort, peripheral blood was drawn for TCR sequencing at baseline, cycle 4 day 1, and cycle 7 day 1. Samples came from an open-label, multicenter, first-in-human phase I dose-escalation trial of ivuxolimab. Adults with locally advanced or metastatic head and neck squamous cell, hepatocellular, melanoma or renal cell carcinoma were enrolled in the trial. Before TCR sequencing, CD4+ T cells and CD8+ T cells were sorted from peripheral blood as separate populations. Measured from the cysteine to the phenylalanine, the CDR3 is 14 residues long. Only CDR3 DNA is held: 42 bases, read in frame from base 1. CDR1 and CDR2, looked up from the germline V gene (reference sequence), are MNHEY and SMNVEV. V is reduced by 5 bases and J by 5 bases, leaving a spacing of 16 bases between them.

Genomic DNA was isolated from the sorted cells so that the TCRbeta CDR3 region could be sequenced. TCRbeta CDR3 regions were sequenced using the immunoSEQ Assay. This immuneACCESS table, as held by TCRdb, lists in-frame sequences with V and J called but not all clones. Of the missing ones, under half trace to an unresolved V gene in checked studies; the others have no known cause. Recorded for this sample are approximately 35,000 clones; about 90% of them occurred a single time. The top ten constitute about 33% of the sample. This receptor was obtained from an adult with an advanced solid tumor such as melanoma, head and neck, liver or kidney cancer. The rearranged chain carries TRBV27 and TRBJ2-7, with a tentative D gene TRBD2 over 6 matching bases. The input for sequencing was CD4+ or CD8+ T cells sorted from blood, taken in a trial of the OX40 agonist ivuxolimab. The sequenced DNA: TGTGCCAGCAGTCCGGGAGCTAGCGTCCACGAGCAGTACTTC. The resulting protein is CASSPGASVHEQYF.